The rows below give T cell receptor beta chains drawn from one sample of a study of shared clonotypes between healthy human individuals. The repertoire was sequenced with immunoSEQ multiplex PCR; TCRdb's copy has only in-frame clones and lacks some. The table includes 950,000 to 1,200,000 clones, approximately 80% detected once. Source material: memory CD4+ T cells from PBMCs. The receptors come from a man between 18 and 35 years old in good health. Some clones in this sample may be carry-over from other donors' samples. Each CDR3 is given with its conserved first and last residue. Fields, in order: CDR3 length, clone size, D gene, V gene, J gene, CDR3 DNA, CDR3 protein. D genes are given only for firm matches. Rows may omit the clone size; those that give it use once, few, many or a size class.

14	.	TRBD2	TRBV19	TRBJ2-7	TGTGCCAGTAGTATCGGGCTAGCGGGAAACGAGCAGTACTTC	CASSIGLAGNEQYF
15	.	.	TRBV5-1	TRBJ2-1	TGCGCCAGCAGCCCACTGACTAATACCGCTAATGAGCAGTTCTTC	CASSPLTNTANEQFF
16	.	TRBD1	TRBV28	TRBJ2-3	TGTGCCAGCAGTGCCCCGGGACAGGGGGTCACAGATACGCAGTATTTT	CASSAPGQGVTDTQYF
15	.	.	TRBV28	TRBJ1-2	TGTGCCAGCAGTGAAGGGGACACCTTTAACTATGGCTACACCTTC	CASSEGDTFNYGYTF
13	.	.	TRBV27	TRBJ1-1	TGTGCCAGCAGTACATATAGGAGAGCTGAAGCTTTCTTT	CASSTYRRAEAFF
15	.	TRBD2	TRBV7-3	TRBJ2-7	TGTGCCAGCAGCTTGTCGGGAGGGCCGATGGACGAGCAGTACTTC	CASSLSGGPMDEQYF
12	.	.	TRBV5-1	TRBJ2-7	TGCGCCAGCAGCTTCGGGGCACGGGAGCAGTACTTC	CASSFGAREQYF
14	.	.	TRBV5-1	TRBJ2-3	TGCGCCAGCAGCTTTAATCTACAGGGTGATACGCAGTATTTT	CASSFNLQGDTQYF
13	.	.	TRBV5-4	TRBJ2-5	TGTGCCAGCAGCCAAGGGGGGCTAGAGACCCAGTACTTC	CASSQGGLETQYF
16	.	TRBD2	TRBV7-9	TRBJ2-5	TGTGCCAGCAGCGTGGGACTAGCGGGAGGTGAAGAGACCCAGTACTTC	CASSVGLAGGEETQYF
14	.	.	TRBV28	TRBJ1-2	TGTGCCAGCAGTTTATTCCAGGGTAACTATGGCTACACCTTC	CASSLFQGNYGYTF
15	.	.	TRBV7-2	TRBJ1-2	TGTGCCAGCAGCGCAACCAGGGGCGCTGACTATGGCTACACCTTC	CASSATRGADYGYTF
14	few	.	TRBV5-1	TRBJ1-1	TGCGCCAGCAATCCCACAGGGCTCCAAACTGAAGCTTTCTTT	CASNPTGLQTEAFF
12	.	.	TRBV7-3	TRBJ2-1	TGTGCCAGCAGCCATTGGGGGAATGAGCAGTTCTTC	CASSHWGNEQFF
16	.	TRBD2	TRBV7-2	TRBJ2-2	TGTGCCAGCAGCTTAGTTGGTAGCGGGGCCACCGGGGAGCTGTTTTTT	CASSLVGSGATGELFF
14	few	.	TRBV5-6	TRBJ1-1	TGTGCCAGCAGCCGGGGACGGAGGAACACTGAAGCTTTCTTT	CASSRGRRNTEAFF
15	few	TRBD2	TRBV27	TRBJ2-5	TGTGCCAGCATGAAGATAGCGGGACCGGGGTGGACCCAGTACTTC	CASMKIAGPGWTQYF
16	.	.	TRBV28	TRBJ1-5	TGTGCCAGCAGTTTTACCCGGGGACCAAGCAATCAGCCCCAGCATTTT	CASSFTRGPSNQPQHF
16	.	TRBD1	TRBV4-3	TRBJ2-7	TGCGCCAGCAGCCAAGATTGGGACAGGGCCCCTTACGAGCAGTACTTC	CASSQDWDRAPYEQYF
14	.	.	TRBV6-1	TRBJ2-7	TGTGCCAGCAGTGTGAGCCTCCGAGGCTACGAGCAGTACTTC	CASSVSLRGYEQYF
16	.	TRBD2	TRBV6-1	TRBJ2-7	TGTGCCAGCAGTGGCAATTTGGCGGGAGGGCCAGACGAGCAGTACTTC	CASSGNLAGGPDEQYF
18	.	.	TRBV11-2	TRBJ2-1	TGTGCCAGCAGCTTAGAGCCTCTTCTAGCGAACTCCTACAATGAGCAGTTCTTC	CASSLEPLLANSYNEQFF
14	.	TRBD1	TRBV30	TRBJ1-6	TGTGCCTGGAGTGGACAGGGCGAGAGGTCACCCCTCCACTTT	CAWSGQGERSPLHF
14	.	.	TRBV15	TRBJ1-2	TGTGCCACCAGCAGAGAATTAGGTGGCTATGGCTACACCTTC	CATSRELGGYGYTF
13	.	TRBD2	TRBV5-4	TRBJ2-7	TGTGCCAGCAGCTCTGGGGGGGCCTACGAGCAGTACTTC	CASSSGGAYEQYF
13	.	.	TRBV10-3	TRBJ1-5	TGTGCCATCGGGGGCAGGGCGGGTCAGCCCCAGCATTTT	CAIGGRAGQPQHF
15	.	TRBD1	TRBV9	TRBJ1-4	TGTGCCAGCAGCGTCTACGGGACAGGGGGTGAAAAACTGTTTTTT	CASSVYGTGGEKLFF
20	.	TRBD2	TRBV28	TRBJ2-7	TGTGCCAGCAGTTCAATACTGTGGCTAGCGGGAGACAAAAACTCCTACGAGCAGTACTTC	CASSSILWLAGDKNSYEQYF
13	few	.	TRBV5-1	TRBJ2-5	TGCGCCAGCAGCTTGGGGCCGGAAGAGACCCAGTACTTC	CASSLGPEETQYF
16	few	.	TRBV7-2	TRBJ2-5	TGTGCCAGCAGCTTAGTTCCCCGGACCGTTCAAGAGACCCAGTACTTC	CASSLVPRTVQETQYF
17	.	TRBD1	TRBV10-1	TRBJ2-1	TGCGCCAGCAGTGAGGCACCGGGACAGGGAGACTACAATGAGCAGTTCTTC	CASSEAPGQGDYNEQFF
16	.	.	TRBV4-2	TRBJ2-3	TGTGCCAGCAGCCTAAGGGGTAGTAGCGACACAGATACGCAGTATTTT	CASSLRGSSDTDTQYF